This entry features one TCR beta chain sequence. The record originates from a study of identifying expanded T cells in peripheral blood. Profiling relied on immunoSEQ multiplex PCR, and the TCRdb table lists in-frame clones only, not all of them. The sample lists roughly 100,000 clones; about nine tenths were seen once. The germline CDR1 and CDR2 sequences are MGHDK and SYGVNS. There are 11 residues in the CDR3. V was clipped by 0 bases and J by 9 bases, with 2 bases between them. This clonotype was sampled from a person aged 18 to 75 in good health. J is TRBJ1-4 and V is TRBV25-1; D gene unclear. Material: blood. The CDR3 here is CASSEYKKLFF. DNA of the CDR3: TGTGCCAGCAGTGAATATAAAAAACTGTTTTTT.